This TCR beta chain was observed in a study of neurological immune-mediated disorders. Time point here: longitudinal time-point 3. PBMCs stored at -80 C, numbering 2 million, were the origin of the unsorted libraries. Study outcomes and limitations: Private repertoires in all groups were suggested by the absence of shared CDR3 amino acid sequences among expanded clones across subjects. Multiple sclerosis, the disease with the least TCR clonal expansion, fell below healthy controls, whereas HTLV-1-associated myelopathy showed the most.

This clonotype came up many times. Its antigen is not known. V gave up 4 bases and J gave up 6 bases; unmatched junction bases: 4. This CDR3 comprises 14 residues. Germline V gene lookup returns CDR1 SGHDT and CDR2 YYEEEE. The cDNA came from 5'RACE with 10-nucleotide random UMIs. Using its own MiXCR run on the 5' RACE reads, TCRdb lists one record per CDR3 protein. The sample holds 45,000 to 65,000 distinct CDR3 sequences, roughly 7.7% seen once. V usage is TRBV5-6 and J usage is TRBJ1-6; 7 bases agree with TRBD1. The sample taken for sequencing was PBMCs. This receptor was taken from a middle-aged woman in good health. The CDR3 here is CASSRGQTNSPLHF. The CDR3 DNA follows: TGTGCCAGCAGCCGGGGACAGACTAATTCACCCCTCCACTTT.